This is a list of T cell receptor beta chains from one sample in a study of T-cell reconstitution after alpha-beta-depleted transplantation in children. Via MiXCR, TCRdb re-called the PCR reads, giving one row per CDR3 protein. The table has about 370,000 distinct CDR3 sequences, roughly 21% seen once. The starting material was PBMCs from the stem cell graft donor, obtained from the stem cell graft. The source of these receptors is a human donor who donated a stem cell graft to a child with acute myeloid leukemia. Each CDR3 is given with its conserved first and last residue. D genes are given only for firm matches. Not all rows give a size; the values are once, few, many and, for expanded clones, a class.

J gene: TRBJ2-5; D gene: TRBD1; V gene: TRBV29-1; clone size: few; CDR3 protein: CSVVSKDRGIKETQYF; CDR3 DNA: TGCAGCGTTGTCTCGAAGGACAGGGGCATTAAAGAGACCCAGTACTTC
J gene: TRBJ2-2; D gene: .; V gene: TRBV28; clone size: few; CDR3 protein: CASGLQHTGELFF; CDR3 DNA: TGTGCCAGTGGACTTCAACATACCGGGGAGCTGTTTTTT
J gene: TRBJ2-7; D gene: .; V gene: TRBV18; clone size: .; CDR3 protein: CASSLRRVIGWTGGYEQYF; CDR3 DNA: TGTGCCAGCTCACTACGAAGGGTGATCGGCTGGACTGGTGGATACGAGCAGTACTTC
J gene: TRBJ2-7; D gene: TRBD2; V gene: TRBV12-3/TRBV12-4; clone size: few; CDR3 protein: CASSSGTSGIKTYEQYF; CDR3 DNA: TGTGCCAGCAGTTCCGGGACTAGCGGGATCAAAACCTACGAGCAGTACTTC
J gene: TRBJ1-4; D gene: .; V gene: TRBV20-1; clone size: .; CDR3 protein: CSAREQGPNEKLFF; CDR3 DNA: TGCAGTGCTAGAGAACAGGGCCCTAATGAAAAACTGTTTTTT
J gene: TRBJ2-7; D gene: TRBD1; V gene: TRBV20-1; clone size: few; CDR3 protein: CSAIRDRGYEQYF; CDR3 DNA: TGCAGTGCCATCAGAGACAGGGGTTACGAGCAGTACTTC
J gene: TRBJ2-2; D gene: .; V gene: TRBV29-1; clone size: few; CDR3 protein: CSASPPTGELFF; CDR3 DNA: TGCAGCGCCAGTCCCCCCACCGGGGAGCTGTTTTTT
J gene: TRBJ2-1; D gene: TRBD2; V gene: TRBV20-1; clone size: many; CDR3 protein: CSARLAGTYNEQFF; CDR3 DNA: TGCAGTGCCAGACTAGCGGGAACCTACAATGAGCAGTTCTTC
J gene: TRBJ1-6; D gene: .; V gene: TRBV30; clone size: .; CDR3 protein: CAWEGGDSPLHF; CDR3 DNA: TGTGCCTGGGAGGGAGGGGATTCACCCCTCCACTTT
J gene: TRBJ2-7; D gene: .; V gene: TRBV5-1; clone size: .; CDR3 protein: CASSWKDRYAYEQYF; CDR3 DNA: TGCGCCAGCAGCTGGAAAGACAGGTATGCCTACGAGCAGTACTTC
J gene: TRBJ2-1; D gene: .; V gene: TRBV12-3/TRBV12-4; clone size: once; CDR3 protein: CASSFSGTRTYNKQFF; CDR3 DNA: TGTGCCAGCAGCTTTAGCGGAACACGGACCTACAATAAGCAGTTCTTC
J gene: TRBJ1-3; D gene: .; V gene: TRBV4-1; clone size: .; CDR3 protein: CASSQGVPGHGNTIYF; CDR3 DNA: TGCGCCAGCAGCCAAGGAGTCCCAGGGCATGGAAACACCATATATTTT
J gene: TRBJ2-3; D gene: .; V gene: TRBV12-5; clone size: .; CDR3 protein: CASGRDTQYF; CDR3 DNA: TGTGCTAGTGGTCGGGATACGCAGTATTTT
J gene: TRBJ1-2; D gene: .; V gene: TRBV7-6; clone size: .; CDR3 protein: CASSLGITVNYGYTF; CDR3 DNA: TGTGCCAGCAGCTTAGGAATTACCGTTAACTATGGCTACACCTTC
J gene: TRBJ1-6; D gene: .; V gene: TRBV20-1; clone size: many; CDR3 protein: CSARDLGGTYNSPLHF; CDR3 DNA: TGCAGTGCTAGAGATCTCGGGGGGACCTATAATTCACCCCTCCACTTT
J gene: TRBJ1-5; D gene: .; V gene: TRBV29-1; clone size: .; CDR3 protein: CSVQETGNQPQHF; CDR3 DNA: TGCAGCGTTCAGGAGACAGGCAATCAGCCCCAGCATTTT
J gene: TRBJ2-5; D gene: .; V gene: TRBV12-3/TRBV12-4; clone size: .; CDR3 protein: CASRKEVGETQYF; CDR3 DNA: TGTGCCAGCAGGAAAGAGGTGGGAGAGACCCAGTACTTC
J gene: TRBJ1-1; D gene: .; V gene: TRBV9; clone size: .; CDR3 protein: CASSGGRRNTEAFF; CDR3 DNA: TGTGCCAGCAGCGGGGGACGGAGGAACACTGAAGCTTTCTTT
J gene: TRBJ2-2; D gene: TRBD2; V gene: TRBV7-2; clone size: .; CDR3 protein: CASSLPSGRYTGELFF; CDR3 DNA: TGTGCCAGCAGCCTCCCTAGCGGGAGATACACCGGGGAGCTGTTTTTT
J gene: TRBJ2-3; D gene: TRBD2; V gene: TRBV20-1; clone size: few; CDR3 protein: CSAPSLQREAADTQYF; CDR3 DNA: TGCAGTGCCCCGAGTCTACAGCGGGAGGCTGCAGATACGCAGTATTTT
J gene: TRBJ1-5; D gene: .; V gene: TRBV12-3/TRBV12-4; clone size: .; CDR3 protein: CASSLLGISNQPQHF; CDR3 DNA: TGTGCCAGCAGTTTATTGGGTATCAGCAATCAGCCCCAGCATTTT
J gene: TRBJ2-3; D gene: .; V gene: TRBV10-2; clone size: many; CDR3 protein: CASSELSLVPSPDTQYF; CDR3 DNA: TGCGCCAGCAGTGAGTTATCGCTAGTACCGTCCCCAGATACGCAGTATTTT
J gene: TRBJ2-1; D gene: .; V gene: TRBV30; clone size: few; CDR3 protein: CAWSLTKLGYNEQFF; CDR3 DNA: TGTGCCTGGAGTCTAACAAAATTAGGGTACAATGAGCAGTTCTTC
J gene: TRBJ1-2; D gene: .; V gene: TRBV7-9; clone size: .; CDR3 protein: CASSLMGGADYGYTF; CDR3 DNA: TGTGCCAGCAGCTTGATGGGGGGCGCAGACTATGGCTACACCTTC
J gene: TRBJ1-2; D gene: TRBD1; V gene: TRBV5-6; clone size: .; CDR3 protein: CASSAIDREVGYTF; CDR3 DNA: TGTGCCAGCAGCGCAATCGACAGGGAGGTTGGCTACACCTTC
J gene: TRBJ2-1; D gene: TRBD1; V gene: TRBV4-2; clone size: .; CDR3 protein: CASSRQGRYNPAAYNEQFF; CDR3 DNA: TGTGCCAGCAGCCGACAGGGGCGGTACAACCCGGCCGCCTACAATGAGCAGTTCTTC
J gene: TRBJ2-3; D gene: .; V gene: TRBV12-3/TRBV12-4; clone size: .; CDR3 protein: CASSGAGDTDTQYF; CDR3 DNA: TGTGCCTCTTCCGGGGCAGGTGACACAGATACGCAGTATTTT
J gene: TRBJ2-7; D gene: .; V gene: TRBV20-1; clone size: .; CDR3 protein: CSARRSSEPWGEQYF; CDR3 DNA: TGCAGTGCTAGAAGGTCGAGCGAGCCGTGGGGCGAGCAGTACTTC
J gene: TRBJ2-5; D gene: .; V gene: TRBV7-3; clone size: .; CDR3 protein: CASSVAGQPQETQYF; CDR3 DNA: TGTGCCAGCAGTGTGGCGGGACAGCCACAAGAGACCCAGTACTTC
J gene: TRBJ1-2; D gene: .; V gene: TRBV25-1; clone size: few; CDR3 protein: CASSRDGYTF; CDR3 DNA: TGTGCCAGCAGCCGGGATGGCTACACCTTC
J gene: TRBJ2-3; D gene: .; V gene: TRBV7-9; clone size: .; CDR3 protein: CASSLQGSLGTDTQYF; CDR3 DNA: TGTGCCAGCAGCCTACAGGGATCGTTAGGCACAGATACGCAGTATTTT
J gene: TRBJ2-1; D gene: TRBD2; V gene: TRBV20-1; clone size: many; CDR3 protein: CSASLTASGSYEQFF; CDR3 DNA: TGCAGTGCTAGTCTCACGGCTAGCGGGAGCTATGAGCAGTTCTTC
J gene: TRBJ2-3; D gene: TRBD2; V gene: TRBV7-3; clone size: .; CDR3 protein: CASSLQSGRYTDTQYF; CDR3 DNA: TGTGCCAGCAGCTTACAGAGCGGGAGATACACAGATACGCAGTATTTT
J gene: TRBJ2-5; D gene: TRBD1; V gene: TRBV12-3/TRBV12-4; clone size: .; CDR3 protein: CASSFSRGRETQYF; CDR3 DNA: TGTGCCAGCAGCTTCAGCAGGGGGCGGGAGACCCAGTACTTC
J gene: TRBJ2-7; D gene: .; V gene: TRBV3-1; clone size: .; CDR3 protein: CASSQDPSWNEQYF; CDR3 DNA: TGTGCCAGCAGCCAAGACCCGTCATGGAACGAGCAGTACTTC
J gene: TRBJ1-1; D gene: .; V gene: TRBV12-3/TRBV12-4; clone size: few; CDR3 protein: CASSFRQKSEAFF; CDR3 DNA: TGTGCCAGCAGTTTTAGGCAAAAAAGTGAAGCTTTCTTT
J gene: TRBJ2-1; D gene: TRBD2; V gene: TRBV24-1; clone size: .; CDR3 protein: CATSGFSAGDDNEQFF; CDR3 DNA: TGTGCCACCAGTGGTTTTTCGGCGGGAGACGACAATGAGCAGTTCTTC
J gene: TRBJ2-7; D gene: .; V gene: TRBV12-3/TRBV12-4; clone size: .; CDR3 protein: CASSLAWMGEQYF; CDR3 DNA: TGTGCCAGCAGTTTGGCGTGGATGGGCGAGCAGTACTTC
J gene: TRBJ2-2; D gene: TRBD1; V gene: TRBV7-9; clone size: .; CDR3 protein: CASSQRQGDTGELFF; CDR3 DNA: TGTGCCAGCAGCCAAAGACAGGGGGACACCGGGGAGCTGTTTTTT
J gene: TRBJ1-2; D gene: .; V gene: TRBV12-3/TRBV12-4; clone size: few; CDR3 protein: CATIPSGSVYGYTF; CDR3 DNA: TGTGCCACCATCCCCTCGGGGAGCGTCTATGGCTACACCTTC
J gene: TRBJ2-2; D gene: TRBD2; V gene: TRBV20-1; clone size: .; CDR3 protein: CSARDGAGGPGELFF; CDR3 DNA: TGCAGTGCTAGAGATGGAGCGGGAGGGCCCGGGGAGCTGTTTTTT
J gene: TRBJ2-3; D gene: TRBD2; V gene: TRBV5-1; clone size: few; CDR3 protein: CASSLATGDYFTDTQYF; CDR3 DNA: TGCGCCAGCAGCTTGGCCACCGGGGACTACTTCACAGATACGCAGTATTTT
J gene: TRBJ2-7; D gene: TRBD1; V gene: TRBV28; clone size: .; CDR3 protein: CASTGTGSHEQYF; CDR3 DNA: TGTGCCAGCACAGGGACAGGGTCCCACGAGCAGTACTTC